This TCR beta chain was recorded in a study of blood T cell repertoires in COVID-19. CDR1 is SNHLY, CDR2 FYNNEI, per germline. V lost 6 bases, J lost 0 bases, and 2 bases stayed unmatched. CDR3 length equals 14 residues. The repertoire was sequenced with immunoSEQ multiplex PCR; TCRdb's copy has only in-frame clones and lacks some. Of 100,000 to 150,000 clones listed, around 70% are singletons. The TCR sequence derives from a man aged 60 to 75 with acute or convalescent COVID-19. The chain recombines TRBV2 with TRBJ1-5; the match to TRBD1 covers 7 bases. Source material: peripheral blood. The CDR3 protein is CASRGTASNQPQHF. As DNA, the CDR3 is TGTGCCAGCAGGGGGACAGCTAGCAATCAGCCCCAGCATTTT. The full variable domain, rest sourced from reference TRBV2 and TRBJ1-5, is EPEVTQTPSHQVTQMGQEVILRCVPISNHLYFYWYRQILGQKVEFLVSFYNNEISEKSEIFDDQFSVERPDGSNFTLKIRSTKLEDSAMYFCASRGTASNQPQHFGDGTRLSIL.